The 5 T cell receptor beta chains below all came from one sample that was sequenced in a study of early T cells in non-severe SARS-CoV-2 infection. TCRdb reprocessed the 5' RACE reads via MiXCR and lists one record per CDR3 protein. The table records 46,000 or so distinct CDR3 sequences, 4% of them present only once. The sample comprised whole blood. The receptors stem from an adult who was a healthcare worker with PCR-confirmed SARS-CoV-2 infection or an uninfected control (not recorded which).

This clonotype was seen many times. The J gene is TRBJ1-5, the V gene TRBV20-1; the D gene is possibly TRBD1 (5 bases). The CDR3 totals 15 residues. The germline CDR1 and CDR2 sequences are DFQATT and SNEGSKA (reference sequence). V shed 0 bases and J shed 6 bases, with 15 bases lying between them. The CDR3 DNA is TGCAGTGCTAGAGATCCCGGGGGGTTGGGTCAGCCCCAGCATTTT. Its protein is CSARDPGGLGQPQHF.

Many counts were recorded for this clonotype. The chain carries TRBV11-2 and TRBJ2-6; unclear D gene. This CDR3 has 18 amino acids. The V and J ends lost 3 bases and 1 base respectively, with 16 bases between them. Germline V gives CDR1 SGHAT, CDR2 FQNNGV. The CDR3 here is CASSFSGWKASGANVLTF. As DNA, the CDR3 is TGTGCCAGCAGCTTCTCTGGTTGGAAGGCGTCTGGGGCCAACGTCCTGACTTTC.

There are many counts of this clonotype. The chain is built from TRBV20-1 and TRBJ2-7, with TRBD2 matching over 8 bases. Germline trimming cut 4 bases from V and 0 bases from J; bases unmatched to any gene: 5. The CDR3 extends over 14 amino acids. Germline V gene data show CDR1 as DFQATT and CDR2 as SNEGSKA (reference sequence). CDR3 nucleotides: TGCAGTGCTACCCGCGGGGGGTACTCCTACGAGCAGTACTTC. It is translated as CSATRGGYSYEQYF.

This clonotype was counted ten times or more. This chain's CDR3 is CAQILELDRADQPQHF. CDR3 bases: TGTGCTCAGATACTAGAGCTGGACAGGGCAGATCAGCCCCAGCATTTT. The chain combines TRBV21-1 with TRBJ1-5; the table's D call TRBD1 went unverified against the DNA. TRBV21-1 is recorded as a pseudogene. The CDR3 spans 16 residues.

This clonotype was observed many times. The J gene is TRBJ2-3, the V gene TRBV13; 9 nucleotides line up with TRBD2. The length of the CDR3 is 15 residues. The junction had 6 bases not matched to a gene; V was cut back by 5 bases and J by 3 bases. Germline V lookup: CDR1 PRHDT, CDR2 FYEKMQ (reference sequence). CDR3 protein: CASSPRLAGTDTQYF. The CDR3 nucleotides read TGTGCCAGCAGCCCCCGGCTAGCGGGAACAGATACGCAGTATTTT.